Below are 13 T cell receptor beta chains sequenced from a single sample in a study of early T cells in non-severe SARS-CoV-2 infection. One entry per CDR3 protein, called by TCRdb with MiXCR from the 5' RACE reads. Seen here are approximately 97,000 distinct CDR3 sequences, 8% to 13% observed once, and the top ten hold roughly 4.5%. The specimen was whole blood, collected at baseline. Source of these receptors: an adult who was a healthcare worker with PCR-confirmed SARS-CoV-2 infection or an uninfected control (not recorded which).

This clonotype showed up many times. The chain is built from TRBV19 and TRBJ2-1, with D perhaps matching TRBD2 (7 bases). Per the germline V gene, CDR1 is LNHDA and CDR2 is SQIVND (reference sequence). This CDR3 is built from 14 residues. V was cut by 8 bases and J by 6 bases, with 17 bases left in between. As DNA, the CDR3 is TGTGCCAGTGGACAGACTGGGACTACCAATGAGCAGTTCTTC. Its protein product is CASGQTGTTNEQFF.

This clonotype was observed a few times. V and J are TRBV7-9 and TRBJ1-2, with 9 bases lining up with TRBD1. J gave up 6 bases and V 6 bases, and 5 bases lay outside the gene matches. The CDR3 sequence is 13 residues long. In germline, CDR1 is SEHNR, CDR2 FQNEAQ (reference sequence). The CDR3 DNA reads TGTGCCAGCAGTCAGGGACAGGGAAATGGCTACACCTTC. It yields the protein CASSQGQGNGYTF.

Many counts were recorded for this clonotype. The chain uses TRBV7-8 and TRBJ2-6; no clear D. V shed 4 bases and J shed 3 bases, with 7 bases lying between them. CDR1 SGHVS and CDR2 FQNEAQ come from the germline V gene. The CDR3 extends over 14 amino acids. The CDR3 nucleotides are TGTGCCAGCAGCTATCTCTTTGGGGCCAACGTCCTGACTTTC. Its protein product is CASSYLFGANVLTF.

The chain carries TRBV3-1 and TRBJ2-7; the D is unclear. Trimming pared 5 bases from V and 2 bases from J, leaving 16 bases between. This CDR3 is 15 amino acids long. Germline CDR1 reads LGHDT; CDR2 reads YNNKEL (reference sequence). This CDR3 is CASSLGPFVAYEQYF. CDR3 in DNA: TGTGCCAGCAGCTTAGGACCATTCGTTGCCTACGAGCAGTACTTC.

The CDR3 sequence is CATREKGSYNEQFF. Here the CDR3 DNA reads TGTGCCACCAGAGAGAAGGGATCCTACAATGAGCAGTTCTTC. This chain joins TRBV24-1 and TRBJ2-1, with D unclear. Germline V CDR1 and CDR2: KGHDR, SFDVKD. The CDR3 loop spans 14 amino acids. The ends were cut back, 7 bases at V and 1 base at J, with 10 bases in the middle.

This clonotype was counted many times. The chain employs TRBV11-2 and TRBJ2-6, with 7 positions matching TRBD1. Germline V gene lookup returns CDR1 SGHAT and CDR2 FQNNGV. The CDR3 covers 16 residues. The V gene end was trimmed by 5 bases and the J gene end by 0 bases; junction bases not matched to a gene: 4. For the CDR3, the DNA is TGTGCCAGCAGCATAACAGGGGTCTCTGGGGCCAACGTCCTGACTTTC. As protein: CASSITGVSGANVLTF.

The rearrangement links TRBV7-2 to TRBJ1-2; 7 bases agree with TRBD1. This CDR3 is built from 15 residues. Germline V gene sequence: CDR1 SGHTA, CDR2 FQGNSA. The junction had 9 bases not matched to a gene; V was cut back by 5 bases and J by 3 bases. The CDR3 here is CASSQGQGGDYGYTF. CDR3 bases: TGTGCCAGCAGCCAAGGGCAGGGGGGAGACTATGGCTACACCTTC.

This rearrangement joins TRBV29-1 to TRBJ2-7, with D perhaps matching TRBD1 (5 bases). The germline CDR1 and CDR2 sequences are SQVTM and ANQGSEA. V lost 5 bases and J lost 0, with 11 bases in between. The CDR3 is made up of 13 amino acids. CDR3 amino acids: CSVLSGASYEQYF. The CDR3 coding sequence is TGCAGCGTTCTGTCTGGGGCCTCCTACGAGCAGTACTTC.

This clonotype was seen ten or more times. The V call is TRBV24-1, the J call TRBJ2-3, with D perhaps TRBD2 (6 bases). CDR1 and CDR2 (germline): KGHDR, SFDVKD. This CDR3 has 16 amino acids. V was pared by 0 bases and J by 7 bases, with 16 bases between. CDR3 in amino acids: CATSDLEAGGVNTQYF. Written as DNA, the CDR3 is TGTGCCACCAGTGATTTGGAAGCGGGTGGAGTAAATACGCAGTATTTT.

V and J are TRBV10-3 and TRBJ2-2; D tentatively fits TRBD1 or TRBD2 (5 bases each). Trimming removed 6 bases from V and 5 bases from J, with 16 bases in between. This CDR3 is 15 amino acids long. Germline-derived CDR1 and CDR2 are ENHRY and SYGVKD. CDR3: CAIRSDLGETGELFF. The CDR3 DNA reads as TGTGCCATCAGGAGTGACTTGGGGGAGACCGGGGAGCTGTTTTTT.

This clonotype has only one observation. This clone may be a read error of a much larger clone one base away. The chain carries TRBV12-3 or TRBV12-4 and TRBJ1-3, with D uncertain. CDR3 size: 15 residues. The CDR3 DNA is TGTGCCAGCAGACATCGGACGGGCTCTAGAAACACCATATATTTT. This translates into CASRHRTGSRNTIYF.

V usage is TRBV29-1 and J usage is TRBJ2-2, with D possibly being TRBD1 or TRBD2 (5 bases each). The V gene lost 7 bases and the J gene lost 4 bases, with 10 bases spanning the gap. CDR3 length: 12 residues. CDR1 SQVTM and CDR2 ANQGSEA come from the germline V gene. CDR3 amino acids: CSGGIGTGELFF. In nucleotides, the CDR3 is TGCAGCGGGGGGATCGGCACCGGGGAGCTGTTTTTT.

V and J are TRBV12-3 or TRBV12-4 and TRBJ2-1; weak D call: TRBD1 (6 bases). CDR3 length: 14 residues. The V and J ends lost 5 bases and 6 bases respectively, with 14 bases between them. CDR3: CASSPQSRGNEQFF. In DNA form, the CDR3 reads TGTGCCAGCAGTCCGCAGAGCAGGGGCAATGAGCAGTTCTTC.